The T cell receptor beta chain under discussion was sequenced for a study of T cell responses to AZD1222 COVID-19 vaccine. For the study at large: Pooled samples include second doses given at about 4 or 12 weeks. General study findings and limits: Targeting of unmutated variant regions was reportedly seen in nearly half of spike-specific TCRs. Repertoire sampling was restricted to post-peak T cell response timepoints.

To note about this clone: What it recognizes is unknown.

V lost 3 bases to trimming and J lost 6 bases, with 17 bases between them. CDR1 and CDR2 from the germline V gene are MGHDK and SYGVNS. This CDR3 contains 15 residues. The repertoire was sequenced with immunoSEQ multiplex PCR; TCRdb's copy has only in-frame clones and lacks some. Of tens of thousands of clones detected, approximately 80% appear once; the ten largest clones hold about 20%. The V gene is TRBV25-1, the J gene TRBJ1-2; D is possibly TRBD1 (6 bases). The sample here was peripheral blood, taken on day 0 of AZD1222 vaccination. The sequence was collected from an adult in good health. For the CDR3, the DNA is TGTGCCAGCAGTGATCTTCCCAGGGGTGCGGATGGCTACACCTTC. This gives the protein CASSDLPRGADGYTF.